Below, one T cell receptor beta chain is given with its context. What it binds is unknown. V was pared by 4 bases and J by 0 bases, with 10 bases between. This CDR3 has 15 residues. CDR1 is LGHDT, CDR2 YNNKEL, per germline (reference sequence). These data are taken from a study of T-cell memory formation after mild COVID-19. Study as a whole: Each donor largely had its own TCR clusters.

Findings and caveats of the study: Clones contracting over day 15 to 85 were CD4/CD8 balanced, with later expanders leaning CD4+.

Researchers used 5'RACE with constant-segment primers to make TCR alpha and TCR beta cDNA libraries that carry sample barcodes and UMIs. TCRdb independently ran MiXCR on the 5' RACE reads; one entry per CDR3 protein. The data hold roughly 180,000 distinct CDR3 sequences, with 11% observed a single time. V is TRBV3-1 and J is TRBJ2-4; D is unclear. This receptor was taken from a man aged 18 to 30 who had mild COVID-19 (a few samples of this study predate the infection). Cell type and time point are not known. The sample was PBMCs or a T cell subset sorted from them (not recorded which). The DNA for the CDR3 is TGTGCCAGCAGCCCCCTCGTGGGAGCCAAAAACATTCAGTACTTC. This translates into CASSPLVGAKNIQYF.